These 14 T cell receptor beta chains were sequenced from one sample in a study of a mutant IDH1 vaccine in newly diagnosed glioma. Produced via immunoSEQ multiplex PCR; TCRdb's table is partial and in-frame only. The sample includes just under 95,000 clones, 83% of them seen just once. As to time point: baseline, week 1 (first vaccination visit). Treatment reported: pre-vaccination baseline after standard-of-care therapy. The sequences come from PBMCs, collected from a glioma patient treated with radiotherapy, temozolomide or both. The receptors originated from a woman aged 45-60 years with glioma.

This chain uses TRBV5-1 with TRBJ2-3; D gene uncertain. Germline CDR1 SGHRS, CDR2 YFSETQ. Trimming pared 0 bases from V and 1 base from J, leaving 3 bases between. The CDR3 length is 13 residues. The CDR3 is CASSLGGTDTQYF. For the CDR3, the DNA is TGCGCCAGCAGCTTGGGGGGCACAGATACGCAGTATTTT.

Sample share makes this clone medium-sized. V usage is TRBV9 and J usage is TRBJ1-1; 7 bases agree with TRBD1. V shed 3 bases, J shed 6 bases, and the junction held 5 bases outside the gene matches. Per the germline V gene, CDR1 is SGDLS and CDR2 is YYNGEE. The CDR3 is 13 amino acids. As DNA, the CDR3 is TGTGCCAGCAGCGCGACAGGGCTGGCTGAAGCTTTCTTT. It specifies CASSATGLAEAFF.

This clone was seen a handful of times. The rearrangement joins TRBV10-2 to TRBJ1-4; no clear D. The CDR3 sequence is 15 residues long. Germline V gene data show CDR1 as WSHSY and CDR2 as SAAADI. Between the trimmed V and J ends, which lost 4 bases and 7 bases, there was a span of 16 bases. CDR3 in DNA: TGCGCCAGCAGTGGTTCCAGTCCCGGGAGTGAAAAACTGTTTTTT. Its translation is CASSGSSPGSEKLFF.

The DNA of the CDR3 is TGTGCCAGCAGCCCCCTGACTAGCTGGGAGACCCAGTACTTC. It codes for CASSPLTSWETQYF. This chain links TRBV11-3 with TRBJ2-5, with 7 bases aligning to TRBD2. The ends lost 5 bases at V and 5 bases at J; junction bases unmatched: 8. The CDR3 sequence is 14 residues long. Looked up from germline, CDR1 is SGHNT and CDR2 is YENEEA.

The gene calls are TRBV2 and TRBJ1-1; D might be TRBD1 (5 bases). V was pared by 2 bases and J by 1 base, with 8 bases between. Germline V gene lookup returns CDR1 SNHLY and CDR2 FYNNEI. The length of the CDR3 is 14 residues. The CDR3: CASSELGQNTEAFF. CDR3 DNA sequence: TGTGCCAGCAGTGAATTAGGACAGAACACTGAAGCTTTCTTT.

The chain's CDR3 is CASSSQGGSISGANVLTF. CDR3 nucleotide sequence: TGCGCCAGCAGTTCCCAGGGTGGCTCGATCTCTGGGGCCAACGTCCTGACTTTC. The rearrangement joins TRBV5-1 to TRBJ2-6, with D possibly matching TRBD1 (5 bases). This CDR3 contains 18 residues. CDR1 is SGHRS and CDR2 is YFSETQ in the germline V gene. The V and J ends lost 5 bases and 0 bases respectively, with 18 bases between them.

This clone is a singleton in its sample. Here the CDR3 DNA reads TGTGCCAGCAGCTCCCTGACAGGGACAACCTACACCTTC. Translation: CASSSLTGTTYTF. The V and J genes are TRBV5-8 and TRBJ1-2; TRBD1 aligns across 7 bases. V was pared by 3 bases and J by 10 bases, with 9 bases of the junction left unmatched. The CDR3 consists of 13 residues. Germline CDR1 SGHTS, CDR2 YDEGEE.

The chain employs TRBV19 and TRBJ1-1; possibly TRBD1 for D (5 bases). V lost 3 bases, J lost 1 base, and 12 bases lay in between. Germline V gene sequence: CDR1 LNHDA, CDR2 SQIVND (reference sequence). The CDR3 spans 15 residues. This CDR3 reads CASSIPGRQNTEAFF. The CDR3, as DNA: TGTGCCAGTAGTATCCCGGGACGGCAGAACACTGAAGCTTTCTTT.

The chain carries TRBV27 and TRBJ1-1, with 10 bases fitting TRBD1. Germline V gives CDR1 MNHEY, CDR2 SMNVEV (reference sequence). The CDR3 runs to 15 residues. V trimming: 5 bases; J trimming: 0 bases; junction bases outside the gene matches: 3. In nucleotides, the CDR3 is TGTGCCAGCAGTCCCGGGACAGGGGTGAACACTGAAGCTTTCTTT. It translates to CASSPGTGVNTEAFF.

The rearrangement uses TRBV9 and TRBJ2-5, with TRBD2 identical over 11 bases. CDR1 SGDLS and CDR2 YYNGEE come from the germline V gene. V shed 3 bases and J 5 bases; nucleotides not matched to a gene: 3. This CDR3 region has 14 residues. CDR3 in DNA: TGTGCCAGCAGCGCTGTAGCGGGGGGGGAGACCCAGTACTTC. Protein: CASSAVAGGETQYF.

The CDR3 reads CASSQWGETGGMEDTQYF. The CDR3 nucleotides read TGTGCCAGCAGCCAATGGGGGGAGACGGGGGGCATGGAAGATACGCAGTATTTT. This chain joins TRBV4-2 and TRBJ2-3; tentative D call: TRBD2 (7 bases). V was trimmed by 2 bases and J by 5 bases, leaving 23 bases between them. Germline V gene sequence: CDR1 LGHNA, CDR2 YNFKEQ. The CDR3 contains 18 residues.

The chain is built from TRBV5-6 and TRBJ2-1, with D possibly TRBD2 on 5 matching bases. This CDR3 region has 13 residues. Looked up from germline, CDR1 is SGHDT and CDR2 is YYEEEE. Trimming removed 0 bases from V and 6 bases from J, with 7 bases in between. CDR3 in amino acids: CASSLGAGNEQFF. For the CDR3, the DNA is TGTGCCAGCAGCTTGGGGGCGGGCAATGAGCAGTTCTTC.

V is TRBV5-1 and J is TRBJ2-1; 8 bases align to TRBD1. Germline V CDR1 and CDR2: SGHRS, YFSETQ. The length of the CDR3 is 21 residues. The V and J ends lost 4 bases and 4 bases, in that order; junction bases with no gene match: 25. As DNA, the CDR3 is TGCGCCAGCAGCCCGGGCGGGACAGGCAGCATACGAGACCTAATTTACAATGAGCAGTTCTTC. It translates to CASSPGGTGSIRDLIYNEQFF.

The chain links TRBV5-6 to TRBJ1-6; weak D call: TRBD1 (5 bases). Germline V gene data show CDR1 as SGHDT and CDR2 as YYEEEE. V lost 3 bases, J lost 8 bases, and 12 bases lay in between. The CDR3 has 14 residues. The CDR3 here is CASSSGTEYSPLHF. CDR3 nucleotides: TGTGCCAGCAGCTCCGGGACTGAATATTCACCCCTCCACTTT.